Below are 5 T cell receptor beta chains sequenced from a single sample in a study of T-cell reconstitution after alpha-beta-depleted transplantation in children. It was with unique molecular identifiers that the TCRbeta library was prepared. TCRdb re-called the PCR reads with MiXCR, one entry per CDR3 protein. The profile covers about 290,000 distinct CDR3 sequences, with roughly a tenth appearing a single time and 7.5% taken by the ten largest. This specimen consisted of PBMCs, obtained before TCRalphabeta/CD19-depleted stem cell transplant. Receptors originate from a boy under two years old with acute myeloid leukemia, due to receive a stem cell transplant.

About this clonotype itself: A much bigger clone sits one base away, suggesting this may be a read error. The V call is TRBV20-1, the J call TRBJ2-5; D remains ambiguous. Trimming pared 1 base from V and 7 bases from J, leaving 13 bases between. Germline CDR1 reads DFQATT; CDR2 reads SNEGSKA (reference sequence). There are 13 residues in the CDR3. This CDR3 reads CSARASAAWTQYF. The CDR3 coding sequence is TGCAGTGCTAGAGCCTCGGCAGCGTGGACCCAGTACTTC.

This clonotype was seen ten or more times. The chain uses TRBV12-3 or TRBV12-4 and TRBJ2-6, with TRBD1 matching over 11 bases. V lost 5 bases to trimming and J lost 4 bases; unmatched junction nucleotides: 10. The length of the CDR3 is 18 residues. The CDR3 sequence: CASSATGQGVGGANVLTF. CDR3 sequence (DNA): TGTGCCAGCAGTGCAACGGGACAGGGGGTGGGGGGGGCCAACGTCCTGACTTTC.

As concerns this clonotype: Being one base from a much bigger clone, this may be a read error. The CDR3 loop reads CASPDRRTDTQYF. CDR3 DNA: TGTGCCAGCCCCGACAGGCGCACAGATACGCAGTATTTT. The chain uses TRBV12-3 or TRBV12-4 and TRBJ2-3; D perhaps matches TRBD1 (6 bases). The CDR3 spans 13 residues. V gave up 8 bases and J gave up 1 base, with 10 bases separating them.

Remarks on this clonotype: Given a much more abundant clone one base away, this may be a read error. The chain combines TRBV27 with TRBJ2-7; D is perhaps TRBD1 (6 bases). With 6 bases removed from V and 8 bases from J, the gap between germline ends came to 17 bases. Germline loops: CDR1 MNHEY, CDR2 SMNVEV (reference sequence). The CDR3 has 13 amino acids. This chain's CDR3 is CASRTGTYGKQYF. The CDR3 DNA follows: TGTGCCAGCAGAACCGGGACATACGGCAAGCAGTACTTC.

In this sample, this clonotype turned up many times. The V gene is TRBV18, the J gene TRBJ2-1, with 15 bases fitting TRBD2. V trimming: 1 base; J trimming: 9 bases; junction bases outside the gene matches: 7. Germline lookup yields CDR1 KGHSH and CDR2 LQKENI. The CDR3 length is 17 residues. CDR3 bases: TGTGCCAGCTCACCACTGGGACTAGCGGGGGGACAAGCTGAGCAGTTCTTC. Translating gives CASSPLGLAGGQAEQFF.